This T cell receptor (beta chain) emerged from a study of PD-L1 blockade in urothelial cancer. At the level of the study: Investigators checked blood 3 weeks (second dose) and 6 weeks after treatment start. Blood samples had a median of 141,255 T cells. Study results and limitations: Patients with below-median pretreatment blood clonality survived longer.

Remarks on this clone: Antigen: not known.

The method was immunoSEQ multiplex PCR; TCRdb's version includes in-frame clones alone and lacks a portion of them. Of about 81,000 clones detected, 90% to 95% appear once; the ten largest clones hold around a tenth. Looked up from germline, CDR1 is SGHTS and CDR2 is YDEGEE. The trim removed 5 bases at V and 0 bases at J, leaving 7 bases unmatched. CDR3 length equals 16 residues. The TCR originated in a man in his 60s with urothelial cancer. The input for sequencing was PBMCs, taken around atezolizumab (anti-PD-L1) treatment. V usage is TRBV5-8 and J usage is TRBJ1-3; TRBD1 aligns across 8 bases. The CDR3 DNA follows: TGTGCCAGCAGACCGGGACAGGAGAGCTCTGGAAACACCATATATTTT. The encoded protein is CASRPGQESSGNTIYF.